The 23 T cell receptor beta chains given below trace back to one sample, sequenced in a study of cytomegalovirus exposure and HLA in healthy donors. 13 Jbeta primers and 60 Vbeta primers were used for the PCR. Produced via immunoSEQ multiplex PCR; TCRdb's table is partial and in-frame only. The sample carries about 110,000 clones, roughly four fifths recorded once. Source material: PBMCs. The receptors derive from a man aged 50 to 59 in good health and CMV-seronegative.

The gene calls are TRBV29-1 and TRBJ2-7, with TRBD1 matching over 9 bases. Germline-derived CDR1 and CDR2 are SQVTM and ANQGSEA. J lost 1 base, V lost 4 bases, and 8 bases had no gene match. The CDR3 consists of 15 residues. CDR3 protein: CSVGGATGGSYEQYF. CDR3 DNA sequence: TGCAGCGTTGGTGGCGCGACAGGGGGATCCTACGAGCAGTACTTC.

The V gene is TRBV13, the J gene TRBJ1-1; D remains unclear. Trimming left V 5 bases short and J 4 bases short, with 29 bases between. CDR3 length: 19 residues. The germline gives CDR1 PRHDT, CDR2 FYEKMQ (reference sequence). This CDR3 reads CASSPSFGIGGEKGTEAFF. The CDR3 nucleotides read TGTGCCAGCAGCCCGAGTTTTGGGATAGGCGGGGAGAAGGGCACTGAAGCTTTCTTT.

The chain uses TRBV20-1 and TRBJ1-2; possible D gene TRBD1, 6 bases. Germline CDR1 reads DFQATT; CDR2 reads SNEGSKA (reference sequence). Trimming stripped 4 bases from V and 8 bases from J, with 11 bases between. This CDR3 is 11 amino acids long. The DNA of the CDR3 is TGCAGTGCTAAAACAGGGAGCGGCTACACCTTC. This translates into CSAKTGSGYTF.

This sequence joins TRBV5-4 and TRBJ2-4, with TRBD2 matching over 14 bases. The ends lost 2 bases at V and 6 bases at J; junction bases unmatched: 4. The CDR3 contains 16 residues. Germline V gives CDR1 SGHNT, CDR2 YYREEE (reference sequence). The DNA for the CDR3 is TGTGCCAGCAGCTTAGGACTAGCGGGGGGACTAAACATTCAGTACTTC. Encoded protein: CASSLGLAGGLNIQYF.

The gene calls are TRBV19 and TRBJ1-1; 10 bases line up with TRBD1. Germline values: CDR1 LNHDA, CDR2 SQIVND (reference sequence). Trimming cost V 5 bases and J 1 base; bases outside gene matches: 7. The CDR3 has 16 amino acids. This CDR3 is CASSSRQGARNTEAFF. The CDR3 DNA sequence: TGTGCCAGTAGTTCCCGACAGGGGGCGAGGAACACTGAAGCTTTCTTT.

This chain uses TRBV5-4 with TRBJ1-6, with TRBD1 matching 9 bases. J gave up 1 base and V 0 bases, and 5 bases lay outside the gene matches. The CDR3 has 18 residues. Looked up from germline, CDR1 is SGHNT and CDR2 is YYREEE (reference sequence). Here the CDR3 DNA reads TGTGCCAGCAGCTTGGGTGGACAGGGGTGGTCCTATAATTCACCCCTCCACTTT. This sequence encodes CASSLGGQGWSYNSPLHF.

This clone was seen only a few times. The rearrangement links TRBV6-5 to TRBJ1-5, with 8 bases identical to TRBD1. Germline V CDR1 and CDR2: MNHEY, SVGAGI. V gave up 2 bases and J gave up 4 bases; unmatched junction bases: 4. The CDR3 has 15 amino acids. This CDR3 is CASSYTGGSNQPQHF. Here the CDR3 DNA reads TGTGCCAGCAGTTACACAGGGGGTTCAAATCAGCCCCAGCATTTT.

V is TRBV10-2 and J is TRBJ2-5; 7 bases align to TRBD1. Trimming removed 3 bases from V and 6 bases from J; junction bases left unmatched: 7. Germline CDR1 reads WSHSY; CDR2 reads SAAADI. The CDR3 runs to 14 residues. This CDR3 reads CASSEEGGIKTQYF. The DNA for the CDR3 is TGCGCCAGCAGTGAAGAAGGGGGCATTAAGACCCAGTACTTC.

The chain couples TRBV5-6 to TRBJ1-6; TRBD1 is a possible D gene (5 bases). The CDR3 extends over 16 amino acids. V was cut by 0 bases and J by 9 bases, with 16 bases left in between. CDR1 is SGHDT, CDR2 YYEEEE, per germline. The DNA for the CDR3 is TGTGCCAGCAGCTTGGTTTTCGGGGGGATTATTTCACCCCTCCACTTT. Translation: CASSLVFGGIISPLHF.

The chain has TRBV19 and TRBJ1-6; 9 bases agree with TRBD1. This CDR3 is built from 15 residues. The trim removed 4 bases at V and 9 bases at J, leaving 7 bases unmatched. In germline, CDR1 is LNHDA, CDR2 SQIVND (reference sequence). CDR3 region: CASSNSGDRASPLHF. The CDR3 coding sequence is TGTGCCAGTAGTAATTCGGGGGACAGGGCTTCACCCCTCCACTTT.

The chain joins TRBV5-1 to TRBJ2-2; 8 positions agree with TRBD1. Germline-derived CDR1 and CDR2 are SGHRS and YFSETQ. This CDR3 comprises 16 residues. V lost 0 bases, J lost 2 bases, and 3 bases stayed unmatched. The CDR3 region is CASSLAGGVNTGELFF. CDR3 bases: TGCGCCAGCAGCTTGGCAGGGGGCGTAAACACCGGGGAGCTGTTTTTT.

The sample holds one count of this clone. V and J are TRBV18 and TRBJ2-5; 11 bases line up with TRBD2. Germline CDR1 reads KGHSH; CDR2 reads LQKENI. V was pared by 6 bases and J by 5 bases, with 8 bases of the junction left unmatched. This CDR3 spans 15 amino acids. CDR3 in amino acids: CASSLKLAGAETQYF. In DNA, the CDR3 is TGTGCCAGCTCCCTCAAACTAGCGGGGGCGGAGACCCAGTACTTC.

The chain joins TRBV5-4 to TRBJ2-2; 10 bases fit TRBD2. Trimming removed 0 bases from V and 4 bases from J; junction bases left unmatched: 0. CDR1 and CDR2 from the germline V gene are SGHNT and YYREEE (reference sequence). This CDR3 contains 15 residues. The CDR3 is CASSLASGGTGELFF. The CDR3, as DNA: TGTGCCAGCAGCTTGGCTAGCGGGGGCACCGGGGAGCTGTTTTTT.

The chain combines TRBV30 with TRBJ1-1; D is unresolved. Trimming cost V 3 bases and J 2 bases, with 10 bases left between them. This CDR3 has 13 amino acids. Looked up from germline, CDR1 is GTSNPN and CDR2 is SVGIG (reference sequence). DNA for the CDR3: TGTGCCTGGAGGGGCGGGATAAACACTGAAGCTTTCTTT. Its protein is CAWRGGINTEAFF.

The J gene is TRBJ2-3, the V gene TRBV7-2, with a tentative D call TRBD2 (6 bases). V shed 5 bases and J shed 5 bases, with 8 bases lying between them. The CDR3 is 12 residues long. CDR1 is SGHTA and CDR2 is FQGNSA in the germline V gene. CDR3 sequence: CASSPAGDTQYF. CDR3 nucleotide sequence: TGTGCCAGCAGCCCAGCGGGAGATACGCAGTATTTT.

This clone has a single count. The V and J genes are TRBV7-6 and TRBJ1-2, with TRBD1 matching 11 bases. This CDR3 contains 19 residues. Germline CDR1 SGHVS, CDR2 FNYEAQ. With 1 base clipped from V and 5 bases from J, the junction kept 15 bases outside the gene matches. This CDR3 reads CASSLDPSPGQGGRYGYTF. CDR3 in DNA: TGTGCCAGCAGCTTAGATCCTTCCCCGGGACAGGGGGGCCGGTATGGCTACACCTTC. The whole variable domain, filled in from reference TRBV7-6 and TRBJ1-2, reads GAGVSQSPRYKVTKRGQDVALRCDPISGHVSLYWYRQALGQGPEFLTYFNYEAQQDKSGLPNDRFSAERPEGSISTLTIQRTEQRDSAMYRCASSLDPSPGQGGRYGYTFGSGTRLTVV.

The gene calls are TRBV2 and TRBJ2-7; D ambiguous. Trimming took 8 bases from V and 5 from J, leaving 22 bases between them. Per germline, CDR1 SNHLY and CDR2 FYNNEI. There are 15 residues in the CDR3. The CDR3 region is CASFLDRLVADEQYF. The CDR3 nucleotides read TGTGCCAGCTTCCTAGACCGGCTGGTGGCCGACGAGCAGTACTTC.

The count of this clone is one. The chain uses TRBV2 and TRBJ2-3; a weak D match, TRBD2 (6 bases). Germline V gene lookup returns CDR1 SNHLY and CDR2 FYNNEI. This CDR3 region has 16 residues. V was trimmed by 6 bases and J by 3 bases, leaving 19 bases between them. DNA of the CDR3: TGTGCCAGCAGCTACCGACTAGGGGCCAGGACAGATACGCAGTATTTT. This encodes CASSYRLGARTDTQYF. Complete variable domain (other parts from reference TRBV2 and TRBJ2-3): EPEVTQTPSHQVTQMGQEVILRCVPISNHLYFYWYRQILGQKVEFLVSFYNNEISEKSEIFDDQFSVERPDGSNFTLKIRSTKLEDSAMYFCASSYRLGARTDTQYFGPGTRLTVL.

The rearrangement uses TRBV2 and TRBJ2-2; tentatively, D is TRBD2 (5 bases). The CDR3 has 15 residues. The V end lost 2 bases, the J end lost 5 bases, and 12 bases lay between the germline ends. CDR1 and CDR2 (germline): SNHLY, FYNNEI. Here the CDR3 reads CASSEFVSATGELFF. The CDR3, as DNA: TGTGCCAGCAGTGAATTTGTTAGCGCTACCGGGGAGCTGTTTTTT.

V is TRBV19 and J is TRBJ1-1; TRBD1 might be the D (5 bases). Per the germline V gene, CDR1 is LNHDA and CDR2 is SQIVND (reference sequence). Trimming took 2 bases from V and 4 from J, leaving 11 bases between them. The CDR3 is 14 amino acids. CDR3: CASSIWEGTTEAFF. The DNA of the CDR3 is TGTGCCAGTAGTATATGGGAGGGGACCACTGAAGCTTTCTTT.

The chain links TRBV9 to TRBJ2-1, with 7 bases matching TRBD2. This CDR3 is 16 amino acids long. Germline CDR1 and CDR2: SGDLS and YYNGEE. V was clipped by 0 bases and J by 1 base; unmatched bases: 4. In nucleotides, the CDR3 is TGTGCCAGCAGCGTAGATTGGGGGGGGTCCTACAATGAGCAGTTCTTC. Translation: CASSVDWGGSYNEQFF.

The rearrangement uses TRBV4-1 and TRBJ1-1; TRBD1 is a possible D gene (6 bases). CDR3 length: 14 amino acids. Germline CDR1 and CDR2: MGHRA and YSYEKL. Deletions cut 1 base from V and 5 bases from J, with 11 bases between. This CDR3 reads CASSQAGGTTEAFF. In DNA, the CDR3 is TGCGCCAGCAGCCAAGCGGGGGGCACGACTGAAGCTTTCTTT.

The chain combines TRBV11-2 with TRBJ1-4, with 9 bases aligning to TRBD1. The CDR3 sequence is 15 residues long. V was pared by 3 bases and J by 5 bases, with 4 bases of the junction left unmatched. Germline V CDR1 and CDR2: SGHAT, FQNNGV. The CDR3 spells CASSFGTGMNEKLFF. The CDR3 nucleotides read TGTGCCAGCAGCTTCGGGACAGGGATGAATGAAAAACTGTTTTTT.